This T cell receptor beta chain was captured in a study of pediatric ulcerative colitis. General observations from the study: Acute severe colitis showed lower rectal diversity from clonal expansions.

This table comes from immunoSEQ multiplex PCR, and its TCRdb copy is limited to in-frame clones, with some not included. There are around 18,000 clones in the sample; roughly 69% occur only once, and around 7% lies in the top ten. V was shortened by 2 bases and J by 0 bases, with 11 bases between the two germline ends. CDR1 and CDR2 (germline): KGHSH, LQKENI. The CDR3 has 17 residues. Remarks on this clone: Its antigen is not known.

One to two pinch biopsies were taken from the rectum during colonoscopy. The chain couples TRBV18 to TRBJ2-6; D is uncertain. The sequenced sample was gut tissue. The origin of this receptor is a boy between 10 and 17 years old with moderate ulcerative colitis. In DNA, the CDR3 is TGTGCCAGCTCACCATTGGACGTAAGCTCTGGGGCCAACGTCCTGACTTTC. Translated: CASSPLDVSSGANVLTF.